This T cell receptor beta chain came from a study of T cell responses to AZD1222 COVID-19 vaccine. Study summary: Both about-4-week and about-12-week second-dose recipients were combined.

Sequencing was performed with immunoSEQ multiplex PCR; in TCRdb, only in-frame clones are kept and a portion is missing. The table includes more than 85,000 clones, over 80% detected once. This clone has only one observation. Antigen: not known. The V gene's germline CDR1 is GTSNPN and CDR2 SVGIG (reference sequence). The CDR3 loop spans 14 amino acids. With V trimmed by 4 bases and J by 7 bases, 4 bases remained unmatched. General observations from the study: Sampling captured repertoires only after the peak T cell response. Most donors were white British and more were female, and clonal diversity was possibly underestimated. Per reports, nearly half of all spike-specific TCRs target regions that are unmutated in variants.

Sequencing used peripheral blood, obtained on day 0 of AZD1222 vaccination. This chain uses TRBV30 with TRBJ1-6, with 10 bases that match TRBD1. This receptor was taken from an adult in good health. CDR3 sequence: CAWTGGQGNSPLHF. The DNA of the CDR3 is TGTGCCTGGACTGGGGGACAGGGGAATTCACCCCTCCACTTT.